The 6 T cell receptor beta chains given below trace back to one sample, sequenced in a study of blood T cell repertoires in COVID-19. The repertoire was sequenced with immunoSEQ multiplex PCR; TCRdb's copy has only in-frame clones and lacks some. Among 93,000 or so clones, approximately 89% were seen once, and the ten largest hold roughly a sixth. Sequencing was done on a sample of peripheral blood. The receptors were gathered from an elderly woman in a cohort sampled during active COVID-19.

V usage is TRBV5-4 and J usage is TRBJ2-7, with 8 bases fitting TRBD2. CDR1 is SGHNT and CDR2 is YYREEE in the germline V gene (reference sequence). J was trimmed by 2 bases and V by 4 bases; bases with no gene match: 5. The CDR3 covers 14 residues. The CDR3 protein is CASSTGGATYEQYF. The CDR3 DNA reads TGTGCCAGCAGCACCGGGGGGGCCACCTACGAGCAGTACTTC.

V is TRBV5-1 and J is TRBJ2-2; 7 nucleotides line up with TRBD2. The junction had 6 bases not matched to a gene; V was cut back by 0 bases and J by 7 bases. This CDR3 is 15 amino acids long. Germline V gene data show CDR1 as SGHRS and CDR2 as YFSETQ. The CDR3 bases are TGCGCCAGCAGCTTGGGAGGGACTACCTACGGGGAGCTGTTTTTT. Protein product: CASSLGGTTYGELFF.

This chain connects TRBV5-1 to TRBJ1-1; unclear D gene. Trimming cost V 1 base and J 6 bases, with 13 bases left between them. From germline, CDR1 is SGHRS and CDR2 YFSETQ. The CDR3 extends over 14 amino acids. CDR3 in amino acids: CASSLTALEAEAFF. The CDR3 bases are TGCGCCAGCAGCTTGACAGCTTTGGAGGCTGAAGCTTTCTTT.

The sample holds one count of this clone. V is TRBV19 and J is TRBJ2-1, with D unclear. The CDR3 runs 11 residues. Trimming stripped 3 bases from V and 10 bases from J, with 7 bases between. Germline CDR1 reads LNHDA; CDR2 reads SQIVND (reference sequence). CDR3 protein: CASSIQREQFF. CDR3 DNA sequence: TGTGCCAGTAGTATCCAGAGGGAGCAGTTCTTC.

V usage is TRBV4-2 and J usage is TRBJ2-7; no reliable D call. Deletions cut 0 bases from V and 0 bases from J, with 9 bases between. Germline loops: CDR1 LGHNA, CDR2 YNFKEQ. The CDR3 contains 15 residues. CDR3: CASSQDTSLSYEQYF. CDR3 coding DNA: TGTGCCAGCAGCCAAGACACCTCACTCTCCTACGAGCAGTACTTC.

The chain links TRBV2 to TRBJ2-3, with TRBD2 matching over 12 bases. V gave up 4 bases and J gave up 5 bases; unmatched junction bases: 4. CDR3 length: 15 amino acids. Germline assignment: CDR1 SNHLY and CDR2 FYNNEI. The CDR3 loop reads CASSGQGLAGDTQYF. CDR3 nucleotides: TGTGCCAGCAGTGGGCAGGGACTAGCGGGAGATACGCAGTATTTT.